The subject of this entry is one T cell receptor (beta chain). The antigen remains undetermined. Profiling relied on immunoSEQ multiplex PCR, and the TCRdb table lists in-frame clones only, not all of them. The sample records approximately 58,000 clones, around four fifths being singletons. These data are taken from a study of identifying expanded T cells in peripheral blood. This CDR3 is built from 13 residues. CDR1 is KGHSH and CDR2 is LQKENI in the germline V gene. V lost 4 bases and J lost 5, with 11 bases in between. Collection occurred without any documented infections or immune events in donors. Study conclusions and caveats: Approximately two-week clone count variance significantly increased as total template count grew. Differentially abundant clones: 1 to 1.5 between replicates, 15 to 17 at roughly 13 days, roughly 18 at four.

This clonotype was obtained from a person aged 18-69 years in good health. Sequencing used blood. The V and J genes are TRBV18 and TRBJ1-2; D may be TRBD1 (6 bases). The CDR3 sequence is CASSLDRQYGYTF. The CDR3 region has the DNA TGTGCCAGCTCACTCGACAGGCAATATGGCTACACCTTC. The full variable domain, rest sourced from reference TRBV18 and TRBJ1-2, is NAGVMQNPRHLVRRRGQEARLRCSPMKGHSHVYWYRQLPEEGLKFMVYLQKENIIDESGMPKERFSAEFPKEGPSILRIQQVVRGDSAAYFCASSLDRQYGYTFGSGTRLTVV.